A selection of T cell receptor beta chains follows, all from one sample in a study of T cell repertoires and HLA-DP antigens. These receptors' targets are unknown. Only in-frame clones appear in the TCRdb table, and some are missing; sequencing was by immunoSEQ multiplex PCR. The data contain some 110,000 clones, 90% to 95% of them singletons. The sample was CD4+ T cells from PBMCs. The receptors were sampled from a woman aged 18-30 years in good health and CMV-seronegative. CDR3s include the opening cysteine and the closing phenylalanine or tryptophan. The D gene is left open where the match is weak. Only some rows state a clone size, as once, few, many or a class for expanded clones.

J gene	D gene	clone size	V gene	CDR3 protein	CDR3 DNA
TRBJ1-5	TRBD1	-	TRBV30	CAWSTRQGAQPQHF	TGTGCCTGGAGTACAAGACAGGGGGCTCAGCCCCAGCATTTT
TRBJ1-5	-	-	TRBV6-5	CASRQRLGGPQHF	TGTGCCAGCAGACAGCGGCTAGGGGGGCCCCAGCATTTT
TRBJ2-7	-	-	TRBV5-4	CASSLERATYNEQYF	TGTGCCAGCAGCTTGGAACGTGCGACGTACAACGAGCAGTACTTC
TRBJ2-5	-	-	TRBV10-3	CAISESTGAGQETQYF	TGTGCCATCAGTGAGTCGACGGGGGCAGGGCAAGAGACCCAGTACTTC
TRBJ2-6	-	-	TRBV7-2	CASTFTLSGANVLTF	TGTGCCAGCACCTTTACCCTCTCTGGGGCCAACGTCCTGACTTTC
TRBJ1-1	-	-	TRBV4-1	CASSQAVNTEAFF	TGCGCCAGCAGCCAAGCGGTGAACACTGAAGCTTTCTTT
TRBJ1-2	TRBD1	once	TRBV18	CASSPPGQYYGYTF	TGTGCCAGCTCACCGCCGGGACAGTACTATGGCTACACCTTC
TRBJ1-1	-	-	TRBV6-4	CASSVETNTEAFF	TGTGCCAGCAGTGTGGAGACCAACACTGAAGCTTTCTTT
TRBJ2-5	TRBD2	once	TRBV11-2	CASSSGRRETQYF	TGTGCCAGCAGCTCCGGGAGGCGAGAGACCCAGTACTTC
TRBJ1-2	-	-	TRBV28	CASSLRHRSGGYTF	TGTGCCAGCAGTTTAAGGCACAGGTCTGGGGGCTACACCTTC
TRBJ1-6	TRBD1	-	TRBV27	CASSLSISGGNSPLHF	TGTGCCAGCAGTTTATCTATATCAGGGGGCAATTCACCCCTCCACTTT
TRBJ1-2	-	-	TRBV9	CASSVELAPRYGYTF	TGTGCCAGCAGCGTCGAGCTAGCTCCGCGCTATGGCTACACCTTC
TRBJ2-3	TRBD2	-	TRBV27	CASSFFRGLGPTDTQYF	TGTGCCAGCAGTTTCTTCCGCGGACTAGGACCCACAGATACGCAGTATTTT
TRBJ2-7	-	-	TRBV2	CASSDPARASEQYF	TGTGCCAGCAGTGATCCGGCGCGGGCCTCCGAGCAGTACTTC
TRBJ2-1	-	-	TRBV28	CASSLEHEQFF	TGTGCCAGCAGCCTAGAGCATGAGCAGTTCTTC
TRBJ1-2	-	-	TRBV2	CASSDRVLNYGYTF	TGTGCCAGCAGTGATAGGGTTCTTAACTATGGCTACACCTTC
TRBJ2-3	TRBD2	once	TRBV6-5	CASIAGGLGDTQYF	TGTGCCAGTATAGCGGGAGGCTTGGGAGATACGCAGTATTTT
TRBJ2-4	TRBD1	once	TRBV27	CASSSPLRQGENIQYF	TGTGCCAGCAGTTCACCCCTCAGACAGGGGGAAAACATTCAGTACTTC
TRBJ1-5	TRBD1	-	TRBV19	CASSPRTGESNQPQHF	TGTGCCAGTAGTCCCCGGACAGGGGAGAGCAATCAGCCCCAGCATTTT
TRBJ1-1	-	-	TRBV4-1	CASSQAHMGMNTEAFF	TGCGCCAGCAGCCAAGCCCACATGGGAATGAACACTGAAGCTTTCTTT
TRBJ2-7	TRBD1	-	TRBV29-1	CSVNDPDRGTYEQYF	TGCAGCGTTAACGACCCGGACAGGGGCACCTACGAGCAGTACTTC
TRBJ1-6	-	-	TRBV20-1	CSAGAGSLHF	TGCAGTGCTGGCGCGGGAAGTCTCCACTTT
TRBJ1-2	TRBD1	-	TRBV9	CASSVGTGGYGYTF	TGTGCCAGCAGCGTAGGGACAGGGGGCTATGGCTACACCTTC
TRBJ1-6	-	-	TRBV28	CASSLRSGAVGSPLHF	TGTGCCAGCAGTTTACGGTCAGGGGCAGTGGGTTCACCCCTCCACTTT
TRBJ2-2	-	-	TRBV11-3	CASSSGGGRGSNTGELFF	TGTGCCAGCAGCTCAGGTGGGGGCAGGGGATCGAACACCGGGGAGCTGTTTTTT
TRBJ1-4	TRBD1	-	TRBV7-2	CASSFPIGTANEKLFF	TGTGCCAGCAGTTTCCCCATAGGGACAGCTAATGAAAAACTGTTTTTT
TRBJ2-6	-	-	TRBV4-2	CASSQEIAGANVLTF	TGTGCCAGCAGCCAAGAGATTGCTGGGGCCAACGTCCTGACTTTC
TRBJ1-5	-	-	TRBV19	CASSMGNRGYSNQPQHF	TGTGCCAGTAGTATGGGGAACCGCGGGTATAGCAATCAGCCCCAGCATTTT
TRBJ2-7	-	-	TRBV4-1	CASSHPSSLWEQYF	TGCGCCAGCAGCCACCCGTCTAGTCTCTGGGAGCAGTACTTC
TRBJ2-2	-	-	TRBV7-9	CASSNYRNTGELFF	TGTGCCAGCAGCAATTACAGAAACACCGGGGAGCTGTTTTTT
TRBJ1-2	-	few	TRBV28	CASTRSRAGGYTF	TGTGCCAGCACGCGAAGCAGGGCAGGCGGCTACACCTTC
TRBJ2-3	-	-	TRBV7-3	CASSLEPSTDTQYF	TGTGCCAGCAGCTTAGAACCTAGCACAGATACGCAGTATTTT